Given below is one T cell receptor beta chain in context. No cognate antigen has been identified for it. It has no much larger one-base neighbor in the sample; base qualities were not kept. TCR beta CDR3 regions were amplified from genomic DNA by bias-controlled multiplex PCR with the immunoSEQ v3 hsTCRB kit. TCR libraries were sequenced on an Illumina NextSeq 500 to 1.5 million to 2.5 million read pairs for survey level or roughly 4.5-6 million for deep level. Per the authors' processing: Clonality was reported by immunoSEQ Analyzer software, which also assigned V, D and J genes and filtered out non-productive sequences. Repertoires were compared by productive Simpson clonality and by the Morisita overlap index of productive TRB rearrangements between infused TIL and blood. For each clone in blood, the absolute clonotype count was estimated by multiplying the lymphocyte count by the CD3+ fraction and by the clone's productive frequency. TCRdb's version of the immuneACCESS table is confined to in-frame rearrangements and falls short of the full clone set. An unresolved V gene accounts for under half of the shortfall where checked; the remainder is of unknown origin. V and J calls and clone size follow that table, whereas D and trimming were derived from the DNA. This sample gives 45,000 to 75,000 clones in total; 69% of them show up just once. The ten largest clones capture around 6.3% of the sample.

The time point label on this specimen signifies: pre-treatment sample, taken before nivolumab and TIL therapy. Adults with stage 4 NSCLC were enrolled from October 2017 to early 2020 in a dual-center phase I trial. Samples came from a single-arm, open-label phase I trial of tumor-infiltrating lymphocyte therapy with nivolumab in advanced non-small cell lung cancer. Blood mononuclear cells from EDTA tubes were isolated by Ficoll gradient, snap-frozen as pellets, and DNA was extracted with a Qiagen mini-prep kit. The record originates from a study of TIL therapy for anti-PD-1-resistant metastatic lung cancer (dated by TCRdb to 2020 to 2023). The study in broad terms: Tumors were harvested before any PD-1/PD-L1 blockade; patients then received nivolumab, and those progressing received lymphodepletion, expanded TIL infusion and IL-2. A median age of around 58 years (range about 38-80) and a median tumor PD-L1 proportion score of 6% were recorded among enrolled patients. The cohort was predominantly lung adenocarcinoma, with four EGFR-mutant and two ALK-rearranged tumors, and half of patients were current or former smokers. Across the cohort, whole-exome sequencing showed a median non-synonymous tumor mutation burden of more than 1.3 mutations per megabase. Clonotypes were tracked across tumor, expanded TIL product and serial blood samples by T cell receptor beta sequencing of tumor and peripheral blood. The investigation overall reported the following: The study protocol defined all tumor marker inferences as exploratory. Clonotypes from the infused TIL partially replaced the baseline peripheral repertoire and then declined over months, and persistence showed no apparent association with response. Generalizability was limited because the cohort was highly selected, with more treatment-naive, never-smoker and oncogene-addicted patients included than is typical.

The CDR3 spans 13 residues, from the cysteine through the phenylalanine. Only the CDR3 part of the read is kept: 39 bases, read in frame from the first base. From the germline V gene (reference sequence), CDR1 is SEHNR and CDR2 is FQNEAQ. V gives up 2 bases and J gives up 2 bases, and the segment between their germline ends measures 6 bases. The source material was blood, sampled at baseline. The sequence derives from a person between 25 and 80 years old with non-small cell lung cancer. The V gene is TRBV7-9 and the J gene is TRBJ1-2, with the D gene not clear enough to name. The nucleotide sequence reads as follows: TGTGCCAGCAGCTTACTCGGGAACTATGGCTACACCTTC. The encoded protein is CASSLLGNYGYTF.